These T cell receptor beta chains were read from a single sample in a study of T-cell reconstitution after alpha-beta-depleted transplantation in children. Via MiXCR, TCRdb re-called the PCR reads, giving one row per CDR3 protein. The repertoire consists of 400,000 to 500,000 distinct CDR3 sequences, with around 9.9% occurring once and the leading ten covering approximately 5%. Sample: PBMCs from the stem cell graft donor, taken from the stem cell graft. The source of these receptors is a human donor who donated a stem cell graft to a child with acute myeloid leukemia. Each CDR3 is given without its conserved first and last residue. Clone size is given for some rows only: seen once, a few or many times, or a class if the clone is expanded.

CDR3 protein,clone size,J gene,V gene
ASSQGDRPGDRDEQY,few,TRBJ2-7,TRBV14
ASRPQGRSYEQY,many,TRBJ2-7,TRBV6-1
ASSLSAGQNSPLH,many,TRBJ1-6,TRBV7-2
ASSSRAGVNYEQY,few,TRBJ2-7,TRBV7-2
ASSPPSGQSYGYT,few,TRBJ1-2,TRBV18
ASSDSGRGHDYGYT,few,TRBJ1-2,TRBV12-3/TRBV12-4
ASSLVRDANSPLH,-,TRBJ1-6,TRBV5-1
ASSQTGVSREQY,many,TRBJ2-7,TRBV28
ASSYSGRGPPEAF,few,TRBJ1-1,TRBV6-2/TRBV6-3
ASSFGRKETQY,many,TRBJ2-5,TRBV5-6
ASSSDRDRAMAF,few,TRBJ1-1,TRBV5-5
ASSEDGLGADTQY,many,TRBJ2-3,TRBV5-1
ASSGDRGHNQPQH,few,TRBJ1-5,TRBV19
ASSFGLAGGQF,-,TRBJ2-1,TRBV28
SVAGQESYGELF,few,TRBJ2-2,TRBV29-1
ASSYSMWTGGNEQY,-,TRBJ2-7,TRBV6-5
ASSPIATGGYNEQF,few,TRBJ2-1,TRBV12-3/TRBV12-4
SAHSGGEGNEQF,few,TRBJ2-1,TRBV20-1
ASSYSSQGSGNEQY,few,TRBJ2-7,TRBV6-2/TRBV6-3
ASSPSPDTEAF,many,TRBJ1-1,TRBV5-5
SAPSFGTGNVDEQY,-,TRBJ2-7,TRBV20-1
ASSLSERGHGANVLT,few,TRBJ2-6,TRBV5-1
ASSLVWTDTQY,many,TRBJ2-3,TRBV5-1
ASSQDSTGGLADTQY,-,TRBJ2-3,TRBV4-1
ASSPEPSGREGYNEQF,few,TRBJ2-1,TRBV4-2
ASSWAPGQGYEQY,-,TRBJ2-7,TRBV12-3/TRBV12-4
ASSKADRVGETQY,-,TRBJ2-5,TRBV21-1
ASSLAPLRKGRSYNEQF,-,TRBJ2-1,TRBV11-1
SVGQGYSEAF,few,TRBJ1-1,TRBV29-1
ASSLGLMGNQPQH,-,TRBJ1-5,TRBV5-6
ASSLTGQPNTEAF,many,TRBJ1-1,TRBV5-1
SAWVGNTEAF,-,TRBJ1-1,TRBV29-1
ASSYWGASNSPLH,-,TRBJ1-6,TRBV6-5
ASSSGLAGGPDTGELF,few,TRBJ2-2,TRBV9
ASGLQNNEQF,few,TRBJ2-1,TRBV5-1
AWSAASNQPQH,-,TRBJ1-5,TRBV30
ASSYSAPGQGRPSSYNEQF,few,TRBJ2-1,TRBV6-2/TRBV6-3
ASTAQGLYNEQF,few,TRBJ2-1,TRBV28
SVEGLGSPYNEQF,-,TRBJ2-1,TRBV29-1
ASSLGTAYSNQPQH,few,TRBJ1-5,TRBV6-2/TRBV6-3
ASSQAGTRILGELF,few,TRBJ2-2,TRBV4-1
SARETGGRAEQF,few,TRBJ2-1,TRBV20-1
ASSLNGETQY,many,TRBJ2-5,TRBV7-3
ACTSGITGELF,-,TRBJ2-2,TRBV30
ASRKDRAGNTEAF,-,TRBJ1-1,TRBV6-1
ASSQGAGSSYNEQF,-,TRBJ2-1,TRBV4-1